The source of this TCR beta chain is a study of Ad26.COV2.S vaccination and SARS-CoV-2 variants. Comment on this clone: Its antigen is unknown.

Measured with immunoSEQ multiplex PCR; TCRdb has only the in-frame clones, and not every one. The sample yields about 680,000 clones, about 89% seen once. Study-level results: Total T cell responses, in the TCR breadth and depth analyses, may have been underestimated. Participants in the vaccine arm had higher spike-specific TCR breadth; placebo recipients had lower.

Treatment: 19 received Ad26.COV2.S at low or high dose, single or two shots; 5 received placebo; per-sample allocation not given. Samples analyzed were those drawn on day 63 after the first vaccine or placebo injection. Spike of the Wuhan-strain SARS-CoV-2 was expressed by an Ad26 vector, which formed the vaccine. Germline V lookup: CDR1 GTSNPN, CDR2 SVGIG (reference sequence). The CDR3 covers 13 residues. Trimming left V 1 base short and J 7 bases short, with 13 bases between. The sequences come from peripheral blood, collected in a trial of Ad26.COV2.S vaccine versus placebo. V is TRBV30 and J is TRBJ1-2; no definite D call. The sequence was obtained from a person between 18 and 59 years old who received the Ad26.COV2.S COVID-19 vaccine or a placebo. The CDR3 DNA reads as TGTGCCTGGAGTGGGGGTTGGGCTGGTGGCTACACCTTC. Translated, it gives CAWSGGWAGGYTF.